What follows is one T cell receptor beta chain and its context. This sample was taken from a study of blood T cell repertoires in COVID-19. The method was immunoSEQ multiplex PCR; TCRdb's version includes in-frame clones alone and lacks a portion of them. The top ten clones hold less than 3.5% of a sample with some 300,000 clones, roughly 90% of them seen once. Trimming shortened V by 3 bases and J by 2 bases, and 14 bases separated the two germline ends. This CDR3 comprises 16 residues. The V gene's germline CDR1 is LNHDA and CDR2 SQIVND (reference sequence). The sequenced sample was PBMCs or T cells enriched from blood (not recorded which). The gene calls are TRBV19 and TRBJ2-1, with D tentatively TRBD2 (5 bases). The sequence was collected from a woman aged 45 to 65 who had been exposed to COVID-19. The CDR3 spells CASSINSGSTYNEQFF. The CDR3 nucleotides are TGTGCCAGTAGTATTAACTCGGGAAGCACCTACAATGAGCAGTTCTTC. The full variable domain, its missing parts supplied by reference TRBV19 and TRBJ2-1, is DGGITQSPKYLFRKEGQNVTLSCEQNLNHDAMYWYRQDPGQGLRLIYYSQIVNDFQKGDIAEGYSVSREKKESFPLTVTSAQKNPTAFYLCASSINSGSTYNEQFFGPGTRLTVL.